One and the same sample provided the 8 T cell receptor beta chains below, sequenced in a study of regulatory T cells in long-lasting Graves disease. Relying on iRepertoire HTBI primers and Arm-PCR of CDR3 regions, the team built TCR beta libraries. TCRdb passed the multiplex PCR reads through MiXCR, listing each CDR3 protein once. The sample contains a few hundred thousand distinct CDR3 sequences, roughly 16% of which appear only once. Regarding time point: newly diagnosed GD, antithyroid drugs for less than 3 months. Construction of the TCR library relied on RNA isolated from PBMCs. This sample was shared with a second study, whose subject was T cells in Graves' hyperthyroidism and ophthalmopathy.

The sequencing used peripheral blood mononuclear cells (PBMCs), collected at new diagnosis, from a patient treated with antithyroid drugs. The receptors originated from a woman aged 18-30 years with Graves disease.

A remark on this clonotype: A much larger clonotype is one base distant, so this may be a read error. This chain uses TRBV3-1 with TRBJ1-5, with no clear D. CDR1 and CDR2 from the germline V gene are LGHDT and YNNKEL (reference sequence). The CDR3 spans 15 residues. The DNA of the CDR3 is TGTGCCGGCAGCCCTGATCCTTATAGCAATCAGCCCCAGCATTTT. This sequence encodes CAGSPDPYSNQPQHF.

This rearrangement joins TRBV9 to TRBJ2-1, with TRBD1 matching 7 bases. V was pared by 4 bases and J by 4 bases, with 11 bases of the junction left unmatched. The CDR3 spans 16 residues. Looked up from germline, CDR1 is SGDLS and CDR2 is YYNGEE. The CDR3 is CASSHGGQRLYNEQFF. CDR3 bases: TGTGCCAGCAGCCATGGGGGACAGCGCCTATACAATGAGCAGTTCTTC.

The rearrangement joins TRBV7-3 to TRBJ2-3, with TRBD2 matching 11 bases. Unmatched junction bases numbered 8, after V lost 5 bases and J lost 4 bases. CDR3 length: 16 amino acids. Germline V gene lookup returns CDR1 SGHTA and CDR2 FQGTGA. The CDR3 is CASSHSGRAGADTQYF. The CDR3, as DNA: TGTGCCAGCAGCCATAGCGGGAGGGCCGGGGCAGATACGCAGTATTTT.

This clonotype was counted ten times or more. The rearrangement uses TRBV11-2 and TRBJ1-2; weak D call: TRBD1 (5 bases). With 5 bases removed from V and 7 bases from J, the gap between germline ends came to 14 bases. Germline-derived CDR1 and CDR2 are SGHAT and FQNNGV. This CDR3 is 13 amino acids long. The CDR3 loop is CASSPGAAGGYTF. CDR3 bases: TGTGCCAGCAGCCCCGGGGCGGCTGGTGGCTACACCTTC.

The chain recombines TRBV11-2 with TRBJ2-2; 11 bases match TRBD2. V dropped 1 base and J dropped 7; count of bases not matched to a gene: 5. This CDR3 region has 16 residues. The germline V gene has CDR1 SGHAT and CDR2 FQNNGV. The CDR3 DNA sequence: TGTGCCAGCAGCTTAGCGGGACTAGCGGTACTCGGGGAGCTGTTTTTT. Protein product: CASSLAGLAVLGELFF.

This clonotype has ten or more counts. An end of the junction does not agree with germline; a read error may underlie this. The CDR3 sequence: CASSSTRQEAQYF. In DNA, the CDR3 is TGTGCCAGCAGTTCGACTAGACAAGAGGCCCAGTACTTC. V gene TRBV2 combines with J gene TRBJ2-5; D is possibly TRBD2 (6 bases). The CDR3 consists of 13 residues. Germline CDR1 reads SNHLY; CDR2 reads FYNNEI.

This clonotype occurred many times. The rearrangement joins TRBV5-1 to TRBJ2-7; possible D gene TRBD2, 6 bases. This CDR3 comprises 14 residues. Germline V gene data show CDR1 as SGHRS and CDR2 as YFSETQ. V lost 3 bases, J lost 0 bases, and 10 bases lay in between. CDR3: CASSYGGYSYEQYF. The CDR3 nucleotides are TGCGCCAGCAGCTATGGAGGGTACTCCTACGAGCAGTACTTC.

This clonotype was observed a handful of times. The J gene is TRBJ1-4, the V gene TRBV19; tentative D call: TRBD1 (5 bases). Trimming removed 3 bases from V and 8 bases from J, with 13 bases in between. Germline loops: CDR1 LNHDA, CDR2 SQIVND (reference sequence). The CDR3 length is 14 residues. The CDR3 DNA sequence: TGTGCCAGTAGTATCGGAGGGGACGGGGAAAAACTGTTTTTT. Its translation is CASSIGGDGEKLFF. Looking up the rest from reference TRBV19 and TRBJ1-4 gives the full variable domain: DGGITQSPKYLFRKEGQNVTLSCEQNLNHDAMYWYRQDPGQGLRLIYYSQIVNDFQKGDIAEGYSVSREKKESFPLTVTSAQKNPTAFYLCASSIGGDGEKLFFGSGTQLSVL.